This section outlines one T cell receptor beta chain sequence together with its context. The antigen is undetermined. This entry belongs to a study of OX40 agonist ivuxolimab in advanced cancers. Overall study: Prior anti-PD-1, anti-PD-L1 or anti-CTLA-4 therapy was allowed; around 40% had some. The study reported partial responses in three patients: one hepatocellular carcinoma, two cutaneous melanoma.

General study points: At 0.1 to 3.0 mg/kg, clonal expansion of CD4+ and CD8+ blood T cells had occurred by week 6.

Repertoires were generated with immunoSEQ multiplex PCR, while TCRdb's copy carries only in-frame clones and drops some. This table has 50,000 to 85,000 clones, 85% appearing once. The J segment lost 7 bases and the V segment lost 2 bases, leaving 10 bases of the junction unmatched. Germline CDR1 reads SGHTA; CDR2 reads FQGTGA. This CDR3 contains 17 residues. The sequence was obtained from an adult with an advanced solid tumor such as melanoma, head and neck, liver or kidney cancer. The chain combines TRBV7-3 with TRBJ2-1, with 11 bases matching TRBD2. The source material was CD4+ or CD8+ T cells sorted from blood, sampled in a trial of the OX40 agonist ivuxolimab. The CDR3 DNA is TGTGCCAGCAGCTTACTACCGACTAGCGGGGTGGAGAATGAGCAGTTCTTC. This codes for CASSLLPTSGVENEQFF.